The 10 T cell receptor beta chains below come from one sample, sequenced in a study of identical twins' blood T cells. TCRdb itself ran the 5' RACE reads through MiXCR, one entry per CDR3 protein. The sample includes 300,000 to 450,000 distinct CDR3 sequences, about 28% seen only once; the top ten take roughly 6.1%. Sequencing used PBMCs. These TCRs come from a woman between 18 and 49 years old in good health.

This clonotype was found a few times. The rearrangement joins TRBV20-1 to TRBJ2-2; 7 nucleotides match TRBD2. Germline loops: CDR1 DFQATT, CDR2 SNEGSKA (reference sequence). Germline trimming cut 4 bases from V and 2 bases from J; bases unmatched to any gene: 4. This CDR3 contains 14 residues. The CDR3 DNA is TGCAGTGCTACTAGCGGCCCCAACACCGGGGAGCTGTTTTTT. Translated, it gives CSATSGPNTGELFF.

The gene calls are TRBV2 and TRBJ1-5; D is ambiguous. The CDR3 contains 13 residues. Germline V gene lookup returns CDR1 SNHLY and CDR2 FYNNEI. The V end was cut by 3 bases, the J end by 7 bases, with 10 bases between. In DNA form, the CDR3 reads TGTGCCAGCAGTGACTCGCCGGGCCAGCCCCAGCATTTT. Protein product: CASSDSPGQPQHF.

The chain couples TRBV5-1 to TRBJ1-3; TRBD1 might be the D (6 bases). The CDR3 contains 15 residues. Germline V lookup: CDR1 SGHRS, CDR2 YFSETQ. V lost 4 bases to trimming and J lost 0 bases, with 11 bases between them. As DNA, the CDR3 is TGCGCCAGCAGCAATACAGGGAACTCTGGAAACACCATATATTTT. This codes for CASSNTGNSGNTIYF. The variable domain in full, completed from reference TRBV5-1 and TRBJ1-3, reads KAGVTQTPRYLIKTRGQQVTLSCSPISGHRSVSWYQQTPGQGLQFLFEYFSETQRNKGNFPGRFSGRQFSNSRSEMNVSTLELGDSALYLCASSNTGNSGNTIYFGEGSWLTVV.

The rearrangement links TRBV20-1 to TRBJ2-3; the D is unclear. V gave up 3 bases and J gave up 3 bases, with 10 bases separating them. Germline CDR1 is DFQATT and CDR2 is SNEGSKA (reference sequence). CDR3 length equals 13 residues. The CDR3 region is CSARPLGTDTQYF. CDR3 DNA sequence: TGCAGTGCTAGGCCCCTTGGAACAGATACGCAGTATTTT.

The chain links TRBV2 to TRBJ2-1; TRBD1 or TRBD2 may be the D gene (5 bases each). The V gene's germline CDR1 is SNHLY and CDR2 FYNNEI. V was clipped by 6 bases and J by 9 bases, with 18 bases between them. The CDR3 has 14 amino acids. The CDR3 loop reads CASSAGTSPFEQFF. CDR3 sequence (DNA): TGTGCCAGCAGCGCCGGGACCTCTCCCTTTGAGCAGTTCTTC. The full variable domain, in which reference TRBV2 and TRBJ2-1 provide the parts outside the CDR3, is EPEVTQTPSHQVTQMGQEVILRCVPISNHLYFYWYRQILGQKVEFLVSFYNNEISEKSEIFDDQFSVERPDGSNFTLKIRSTKLEDSAMYFCASSAGTSPFEQFFGPGTRLTVL.

Turning to this clonotype: This clone may be a read error of a much larger clone one base away. V and J are TRBV29-1 and TRBJ1-5; D is undetermined. The germline V gene has CDR1 SQVTM and CDR2 ANQGSEA. CDR3 length: 13 amino acids. The chain's CDR3 is CSVSSEWDQAQHF. In nucleotides, the CDR3 is TGCAGCGTGTCTTCGGAGTGGGATCAGGCCCAGCATTTT.

This clonotype showed up just a few times. The chain uses TRBV29-1 and TRBJ1-4, with D hard to call. This CDR3 has 12 residues. The ends were cut back, 4 bases at V and 5 bases at J, with 8 bases in the middle. The germline V gene encodes CDR1 SQVTM and CDR2 ANQGSEA. As DNA, the CDR3 is TGCAGCGTTGGGAACGGAAATGAAAAACTGTTTTTT. It yields the protein CSVGNGNEKLFF.

With respect to this clonotype: A much larger clone is a single base away; this may be a read error. The CDR3 loop reads CVSSVEGQGNSPLHF. The DNA for the CDR3 is TGTGTCAGCAGCGTAGAGGGACAGGGTAATTCACCCCTCCACTTT. The chain carries TRBV9 and TRBJ1-6; TRBD1 matches at 9 bases. Germline CDR1 SGDLS, CDR2 YYNGEE. The CDR3 has 15 amino acids.

This clonotype was picked up a small number of times. The chain employs TRBV29-1 and TRBJ1-2; D unclear. V was trimmed by 5 bases and J by 6 bases, leaving 10 bases between them. The CDR3 totals 11 residues. Per germline, CDR1 SQVTM and CDR2 ANQGSEA. CDR3 sequence reads: CSVPAAHGYTF. CDR3 in DNA: TGCAGCGTTCCCGCTGCCCATGGCTACACCTTC. Full variable domain (outside the CDR3, taken from reference TRBV29-1 and TRBJ1-2): SAVISQKPSRDICQRGTSLTIQCQVDSQVTMMFWYRQQPGQSLTLIATANQGSEATYESGFVIDKFPISRPNLTFSTLTVSNMSPEDSSIYLCSVPAAHGYTFGSGTRLTVV.

V gene TRBV28 combines with J gene TRBJ1-2; D is unclear. The CDR3 sequence is 11 residues long. CDR1 and CDR2 from the germline V gene are MDHEN and SYDVKM. Trimming shortened V by 8 bases and J by 4 bases, and 8 bases separated the two germline ends. The CDR3 loop is CASGSSYGYTF. The CDR3 bases are TGTGCCAGCGGTAGTTCCTATGGCTACACCTTC.